The 10 T cell receptor beta chains presented below share a single source sample, sequenced in a study of post-analysis software for immune sequencing data. Prepared TCR beta cDNA libraries contained unique molecular identifiers. One entry per CDR3 protein results from TCRdb running MiXCR on the PCR reads. The top ten clones hold roughly 4.4% of a sample with 650,000 to 850,000 distinct CDR3 sequences, approximately 53% of them seen once. Study-level findings and limits: Five or six TRBV segments, TRBV5-6, TRBV5-1 and TRBV20-1 among them, were found more frequent in patients than controls.

Antigens for these TCRs are unknown. Material: blood. These receptors all come from a girl between 5 and 17 years old with multiple sclerosis.

This sequence joins TRBV2 and TRBJ2-5, with D tentatively TRBD2 (6 bases). This CDR3 region has 12 residues. With 10 bases removed from V and 5 bases from J, the gap between germline ends came to 14 bases. Germline assignment: CDR1 SNHLY and CDR2 FYNNEI. CDR3 amino acids: CAIRGERETQYF. In DNA, the CDR3 is TGTGCCATTCGCGGGGAGCGGGAGACCCAGTACTTC. Full variable domain (missing parts from reference TRBV2 and TRBJ2-5): EPEVTQTPSHQVTQMGQEVILRCVPISNHLYFYWYRQILGQKVEFLVSFYNNEISEKSEIFDDQFSVERPDGSNFTLKIRSTKLEDSAMYFCAIRGERETQYFGPGTRLLVL.

The rearrangement links TRBV7-2 to TRBJ2-7, with 12 bases lining up with TRBD2. This CDR3 is built from 18 residues. The germline gives CDR1 SGHTA, CDR2 FQGNSA. The trim removed 5 bases at V and 2 bases at J, leaving 13 bases unmatched. CDR3 coding DNA: TGTGCCAGCAGCCCTGGGCTAGCGGGAGGGCAAAGAGCCTACGAGCAGTACTTC. Translated: CASSPGLAGGQRAYEQYF.

This clonotype was seen more than once but under ten times. The rearrangement uses TRBV5-1 and TRBJ2-3; TRBD2 matches 11 bases. This CDR3 comprises 16 residues. V lost 4 bases to trimming and J lost 6 bases; unmatched junction nucleotides: 10. Germline lookup yields CDR1 SGHRS and CDR2 YFSETQ. CDR3 sequence reads: CASSPAPLAGDDTQYF. In nucleotides, the CDR3 is TGCGCCAGCAGCCCTGCGCCACTAGCGGGGGATGATACGCAGTATTTT.

The genes are TRBV9 and TRBJ2-1, with 12 bases matching TRBD2. This CDR3 is built from 16 residues. Germline CDR1 reads SGDLS; CDR2 reads YYNGEE. The J segment lost 5 bases and the V segment lost 1 base, leaving 4 bases of the junction unmatched. The CDR3: CASSVTGTSGHNEQFF. The CDR3 DNA sequence: TGTGCCAGCAGCGTAACCGGGACTAGCGGGCACAATGAGCAGTTCTTC. Together with reference TRBV9 and TRBJ2-1, the CDR3 gives the full variable domain: DSGVTQTPKHLITATGQRVTLRCSPRSGDLSVYWYQQSLDQGLQFLIQYYNGEERAKGNILERFSAQQFPDLHSELNLSSLELGDSALYFCASSVTGTSGHNEQFFGPGTRLTVL.

This chain joins TRBV24-1 and TRBJ2-3; the D is unclear. Germline loops: CDR1 KGHDR, CDR2 SFDVKD. V lost 6 bases and J lost 1, with 10 bases in between. The CDR3 contains 14 residues. The CDR3 region is CATSRGQGTDTQYF. The CDR3 DNA reads as TGTGCCACCAGTCGTGGGCAAGGCACAGATACGCAGTATTTT.

This chain uses TRBV12-3 or TRBV12-4 with TRBJ2-1; TRBD2 agrees at 13 bases. The CDR3 has 17 residues. Unmatched junction bases numbered 10, after V lost 5 bases and J lost 6 bases. As DNA, the CDR3 is TGTGCCAGCAGTGGACTAGCGGGAGAAAGAGGGGCCAATGAGCAGTTCTTC. As protein: CASSGLAGERGANEQFF.

The rearrangement joins TRBV12-3 or TRBV12-4 to TRBJ1-4; tentatively, D is TRBD1 (5 bases). CDR3 length: 13 amino acids. The V end was cut by 4 bases, the J end by 7 bases, with 10 bases between. The CDR3 region has the DNA TGTGCCAGCAGTTGGGGGGAGGGTGAAAAACTGTTTTTT. Translating it yields CASSWGEGEKLFF.

This clonotype has just a few counts. The rearrangement uses TRBV20-1 and TRBJ1-2, with 8 positions matching TRBD1. Looked up from germline, CDR1 is DFQATT and CDR2 is SNEGSKA (reference sequence). The CDR3 is 14 amino acids. Losses at the gene ends were 0 bases for V and 7 bases for J; bases not matched to a gene: 7. The CDR3 nucleotides are TGCAGTGCTAGAGATTCGGCCAGGGGGCTTGGCTACACCTTC. It translates to CSARDSARGLGYTF.

The chain has TRBV20-1 and TRBJ2-4, with 7 bases aligning to TRBD2. The J segment lost 8 bases and the V segment lost 1 base, leaving 8 bases of the junction unmatched. Germline lookup yields CDR1 DFQATT and CDR2 SNEGSKA (reference sequence). The CDR3 has 14 residues. For the CDR3, the DNA is TGCAGTGCTAGAGCGGGGTTTGGGGGGGACATTCAGTACTTC. It specifies CSARAGFGGDIQYF.

The chain is built from TRBV7-8 and TRBJ2-1; 15 nucleotides align to TRBD2. The CDR3 sequence is 16 residues long. Trimming at V came to 6 bases and at J to 8 bases, leaving 8 bases not matched to a gene. Germline lookup yields CDR1 SGHVS and CDR2 FQNEAQ. The CDR3 loop reads CASSWTSGGGGDEQFF. The CDR3 coding sequence is TGTGCCAGCAGTTGGACTAGCGGGGGGGGTGGCGATGAGCAGTTCTTC.